A single sample gave rise to the 20 T cell receptor beta chains below, sequenced in a study of blood T cell repertoires in COVID-19. Measured with immunoSEQ multiplex PCR; TCRdb has only the in-frame clones, and not every one. The profile shows about 110,000 clones, 85% to 90% of them singletons. Sequenced material: peripheral blood. Receptors originate from a human donor in a cohort sampled during active COVID-19.

V usage is TRBV5-1 and J usage is TRBJ2-2; D is unresolved. The CDR3 is 11 residues long. Per the germline V gene, CDR1 is SGHRS and CDR2 is YFSETQ. Trimming cost V 0 bases and J 9 bases, with 3 bases left between them. CDR3 bases: TGCGCCAGCAGCTTGGACAGGGAGCTGTTTTTT. This codes for CASSLDRELFF.

The CDR3 DNA sequence: TGTGCCAGCAGTTTATTGGCCAGGGGGGTCTACGAGCAGTACTTC. Translated: CASSLLARGVYEQYF. The genes are TRBV28 and TRBJ2-7; tentative D call: TRBD1 (7 bases). V was cut by 1 base and J by 3 bases, with 13 bases left in between. The germline V gene has CDR1 MDHEN and CDR2 SYDVKM. The length of the CDR3 is 15 residues.

V usage is TRBV15 and J usage is TRBJ2-1, with 9 bases aligning to TRBD1. The CDR3 runs 15 residues. CDR1 is LNHNV, CDR2 YYDKDF, per germline (reference sequence). J lost 7 bases, V lost 1 base, and 5 bases had no gene match. CDR3 loop: CATSRGGQGVNEQFF. DNA for the CDR3: TGTGCCACCAGCAGAGGGGGACAGGGTGTGAATGAGCAGTTCTTC.

The gene calls are TRBV27 and TRBJ2-1; perhaps TRBD2 as D (7 bases). CDR3 length: 18 residues. V was pared by 3 bases and J by 0 bases, with 18 bases between. Germline V lookup: CDR1 MNHEY, CDR2 SMNVEV (reference sequence). CDR3: CASSFRGRGPASYNEQFF. In nucleotides, the CDR3 is TGTGCCAGCAGTTTCCGGGGGCGGGGGCCAGCCTCCTACAATGAGCAGTTCTTC.

This rearrangement joins TRBV19 to TRBJ1-4; 7 bases map to TRBD1. Germline V gene lookup returns CDR1 LNHDA and CDR2 SQIVND (reference sequence). Germline trimming cut 3 bases from V and 4 bases from J; bases unmatched to any gene: 2. The CDR3 has 14 residues. The CDR3 coding sequence is TGTGCCAGTAGTATGACAGGGATTAATGAAAAACTGTTTTTT. The encoded protein is CASSMTGINEKLFF.

The J gene is TRBJ1-2, the V gene TRBV19, with 7 bases fitting TRBD1. CDR3 length: 16 residues. Germline V gives CDR1 LNHDA, CDR2 SQIVND (reference sequence). The junction had 11 bases not matched to a gene; V was cut back by 5 bases and J by 2 bases. DNA of the CDR3: TGTGCCAGTAGTGAAGACAGGGACCAAACCAACTATGGCTACACCTTC. Amino acids: CASSEDRDQTNYGYTF.

The chain has TRBV18 and TRBJ2-1; tentatively, D is TRBD2 (6 bases). Germline V gene sequence: CDR1 KGHSH, CDR2 LQKENI. The length of the CDR3 is 14 residues. Trimming stripped 1 base from V and 6 bases from J, with 10 bases between. The CDR3 nucleotides read TGTGCCAGCTCACCACAAACTAGCCCCAATGAGCAGTTCTTC. This codes for CASSPQTSPNEQFF.

This chain uses TRBV7-9 with TRBJ1-4; possible D gene TRBD1, 6 bases. Trimming cost V 5 bases and J 7 bases, with 17 bases left between them. The CDR3 totals 15 residues. CDR1 and CDR2 (germline): SEHNR, FQNEAQ (reference sequence). The CDR3 spells CASSPRGGLGEKLFF. The CDR3 DNA reads TGTGCCAGCAGCCCCCGGGGGGGCTTGGGTGAAAAACTGTTTTTT.

The rearrangement joins TRBV11-3 to TRBJ2-7; D unclear. The germline V and J ends were trimmed by 5 bases and 3 bases, with 17 bases remaining between them. The V gene's germline CDR1 is SGHNT and CDR2 YENEEA. This CDR3 is 15 amino acids long. This chain's CDR3 is CASSPVGKVYYEQYF. CDR3 coding DNA: TGTGCCAGCAGCCCGGTGGGCAAGGTCTACTACGAGCAGTACTTC.

The genes are TRBV29-1 and TRBJ2-5, with D hard to call. V was clipped by 7 bases and J by 4 bases, with 7 bases between them. The germline CDR1 and CDR2 sequences are SQVTM and ANQGSEA. The CDR3 totals 10 residues. Here the CDR3 DNA reads TGCAGCGGCACCGGAGAGACCCAGTACTTC. It encodes CSGTGETQYF.

This chain uses TRBV4-1 with TRBJ2-7, with 13 nucleotides matching TRBD2. Unmatched junction bases numbered 3, after V lost 1 base and J lost 0 bases. CDR1 and CDR2 from the germline V gene are MGHRA and YSYEKL. CDR3 size: 17 residues. The CDR3 coding sequence is TGCGCCAGCAGCCAAGTCCGGACTAGCGGGAGCTCCTACGAGCAGTACTTC. Amino acid sequence: CASSQVRTSGSSYEQYF.

V usage is TRBV6-5 and J usage is TRBJ1-2; the D is unclear. V was clipped by 10 bases and J by 8 bases, with 20 bases between them. The CDR3 consists of 13 residues. CDR1 is MNHEY and CDR2 is SVGAGI in the germline V gene. This CDR3 is CAIRAPGVSGYTF. For the CDR3, the DNA is TGTGCCATTCGTGCCCCGGGAGTTTCGGGCTACACCTTC.

This chain connects TRBV3-1 (or the pseudogene TRBV3-2) to TRBJ1-2; D call uncertain. The V end was cut by 0 bases, the J end by 8 bases, with 16 bases between. This CDR3 is 15 amino acids long. Germline CDR1 is LGHDT and CDR2 is YNNKEL (reference sequence). CDR3 amino acids: CASSQDLGVVRGYTF. The CDR3 DNA sequence: TGTGCCAGCAGCCAAGATCTCGGGGTCGTTCGAGGCTACACCTTC.

This clone showed up just once. CDR3 loop: CASSFPGRDQETQYF. The CDR3 DNA sequence: TGTGCCAGCAGCTTCCCCGGCAGGGACCAAGAGACCCAGTACTTC. The chain uses TRBV5-8 and TRBJ2-5, with a weak D call TRBD1 (5 bases). Germline CDR1 is SGHTS and CDR2 is YDEGEE. CDR3 size: 15 residues. V was pared by 2 bases and J by 0 bases, with 11 bases between.

J is TRBJ1-2 and V is TRBV9, with D tentatively TRBD1 (6 bases). This CDR3 region has 14 residues. Germline-derived CDR1 and CDR2 are SGDLS and YYNGEE. Trimming pared 4 bases from V and 2 bases from J, leaving 12 bases between. The CDR3 DNA reads as TGTGCCAGCAGCCCCGGACAGCAGAACTATGGCTACACCTTC. Amino acids: CASSPGQQNYGYTF.

This clone came up once. V usage is TRBV18 and J usage is TRBJ1-5; D might be TRBD1 (6 bases). The CDR3 totals 16 residues. V was shortened by 3 bases and J by 0 bases, with 12 bases between the two germline ends. From germline, CDR1 is KGHSH and CDR2 LQKENI. DNA for the CDR3: TGTGCCAGCTCACCGAGGACAGACCATAGCAATCAGCCCCAGCATTTT. It yields the protein CASSPRTDHSNQPQHF.

This chain uses TRBV5-1 with TRBJ2-5; 8 bases are shared with TRBD1. Looked up from germline, CDR1 is SGHRS and CDR2 is YFSETQ. This CDR3 region has 16 residues. The V gene end was trimmed by 4 bases and the J gene end by 3 bases; junction bases not matched to a gene: 11. The CDR3 region has the DNA TGCGCCAGCAGCCTCTACCTGACAGGGGTGGAAGAGACCCAGTACTTC. Its protein product is CASSLYLTGVEETQYF.

In its sample, this clone was seen once. The J gene is TRBJ2-3, the V gene TRBV27, with TRBD1 matching over 7 bases. In germline, CDR1 is MNHEY, CDR2 SMNVEV (reference sequence). This CDR3 has 15 residues. V lost 3 bases and J lost 3; bases outside the gene matches: 6. The CDR3 coding sequence is TGTGCCAGCAGTTTGACAGGGTTGGGGACAGATACGCAGTATTTT. As protein: CASSLTGLGTDTQYF.

This rearrangement joins TRBV2 to TRBJ1-3; D is undetermined. Trimming left V 0 bases short and J 0 bases short, with 9 bases between. The CDR3 is made up of 16 amino acids. Germline V gene sequence: CDR1 SNHLY, CDR2 FYNNEI. CDR3 sequence (DNA): TGTGCCAGCAGTGAAGCGCAAACAGTCTCTGGAAACACCATATATTTT. This encodes CASSEAQTVSGNTIYF.

CDR3 amino acids: CASSPLDSTNYGYTF. CDR3 DNA: TGTGCCAGCTCACCACTGGACAGCACGAACTATGGCTACACCTTC. The chain uses TRBV18 and TRBJ1-2, with a tentative D call TRBD1 (6 bases). CDR1 is KGHSH, CDR2 LQKENI, per germline. The V and J ends lost 1 base and 2 bases respectively, with 11 bases between them. This CDR3 is built from 15 residues.